This T cell receptor (beta chain) was recovered during a study of blood T cell repertoires in COVID-19. This CDR3 is built from 13 residues. Deletions cut 6 bases from V and 3 bases from J, with 11 bases between. The germline V gene has CDR1 MNHEY and CDR2 SMNVEV (reference sequence). Under the authors' procedure: Amplification from reference gene primers served as the basis for estimated nucleated cell counts. Data came from immunoSEQ multiplex PCR; TCRdb stores just in-frame clones and leaves some out. V, J and clone size are taken as reported in that table, and D and trimming were inferred from the DNA itself. The sample shows about 220,000 clones, 75% to 85% of them seen only once.

The chain is built from TRBV27 and TRBJ1-1; no reliable D call. The sequence derives from a human donor in a cohort sampled during active COVID-19. Sequenced sample: peripheral blood. CDR3 in amino acids: CASRFSRDTEAFF. The CDR3 DNA is TGTGCCAGCAGATTCTCGAGGGACACTGAAGCTTTCTTT.